A selection of T cell receptor beta chains follows, all from one sample in a study of CD4+ T cells in melanoma. Produced via immunoSEQ multiplex PCR; TCRdb's table is partial and in-frame only. The sample yields about 18,000 clones, over 75% seen once. The sequencing input was cells from a culture (not recorded whether cultured in vitro). The origin of the receptors is a human donor with melanoma. Each CDR3 is given with its conserved first and last residue. D genes are given only for firm matches. For some rows the clone size is stated as once, few or many, or as a class when expanded; others skip it.

CASSLEDRGYEQYF	TGTGCCAGCAGCCTAGAAGACAGGGGTTACGAGCAGTACTTC	-	TRBJ2-7	TRBV7-6	TRBD1
CASSEWAVAEQYF	TGTGCCAGCAGTGAATGGGCTGTAGCGGAGCAGTACTTC	-	TRBJ2-7	TRBV2	-
CASRIARTIPDTDTQYF	TGCGCCAGCAGAATTGCCCGGACTATCCCTGACACAGATACGCAGTATTTT	-	TRBJ2-3	TRBV5-1	-
CASSGTGGVEAFF	TGTGCCAGCTCAGGTACAGGGGGGGTTGAAGCTTTCTTT	-	TRBJ1-1	TRBV18	TRBD1
CASSQVPDSNQPQHF	TGCGCCAGCAGCCAAGTCCCAGACAGTAATCAGCCCCAGCATTTT	-	TRBJ1-5	TRBV4-1	-
CASSADRDNEQFF	TGTGCCAGCAGTGCCGACAGAGACAATGAGCAGTTCTTC	-	TRBJ2-1	TRBV2	-
CASSMWDRGSEAFF	TGTGCCAGTAGTATGTGGGACAGGGGATCTGAAGCTTTCTTT	-	TRBJ1-1	TRBV19	TRBD1
CASSLTLAARGQKLFF	TGTGCCAGCAGCTTGACCTTGGCAGCCCGTGGTCAAAAACTGTTTTTT	-	TRBJ1-4	TRBV7-6	-
CASSHKFRNEQFF	TGTGCCAGCAGCCACAAGTTTCGGAATGAGCAGTTCTTC	-	TRBJ2-1	TRBV7-2	-
CASSESLAGGQETQYF	TGTGCCAGCAGTGAATCGCTAGCGGGGGGCCAAGAGACCCAGTACTTC	-	TRBJ2-5	TRBV25-1	TRBD2
CASSVAYRVNEQYF	TGTGCCAGCAGCGTAGCGTACAGGGTCAACGAGCAGTACTTC	-	TRBJ2-7	TRBV11-2	-
CASSIAGVNTYEQYF	TGTGCCAGTAGTATCGCCGGGGTAAATACCTACGAGCAGTACTTC	once	TRBJ2-7	TRBV19	-
CASSLGQMNTEAFF	TGCGCCAGCAGCTTGGGGCAGATGAACACTGAAGCTTTCTTT	-	TRBJ1-1	TRBV5-1	-
CAIHPGNRDNYGYTF	TGTGCCATCCATCCAGGCAACCGGGACAACTATGGCTACACCTTC	-	TRBJ1-2	TRBV10-3	-
CASSTDPRTEAFF	TGTGCCAGCAGCACTGACCCGCGGACTGAAGCTTTCTTT	-	TRBJ1-1	TRBV7-9	-
CATSRDRGGPGNTIYF	TGTGCCACCAGCAGAGATCGGGGGGGCCCTGGAAACACCATATATTTT	-	TRBJ1-3	TRBV15	-
CASSEFGQGNTIYF	TGTGCCAGCAGTGAATTTGGTCAGGGGAACACCATATATTTT	-	TRBJ1-3	TRBV2	-
CASSPQGGSDTIYF	TGTGCCAGCTCACCACAGGGGGGCTCAGACACCATATATTTT	-	TRBJ1-3	TRBV18	-
CASSLDRGLTDEKLFF	TGTGCCAGCAGCCTGGACAGGGGGTTGACTGATGAAAAACTGTTTTTT	-	TRBJ1-4	TRBV6-6	TRBD1
CASSRTSGGSNEQFF	TGTGCTAGCAGCAGGACTAGCGGGGGGAGCAATGAGCAGTTCTTC	-	TRBJ2-1	TRBV7-7	TRBD2
CASRGPGEWGYTF	TGTGCCAGCAGGGGCCCAGGGGAGTGGGGCTACACCTTC	-	TRBJ1-2	TRBV2	-
CASSPAGYIQTQYF	TGTGCCAGCAGCCCCGCCGGCTATATCCAGACCCAGTACTTC	-	TRBJ2-5	TRBV6-6	-
CASSFRSGSGIQETQYF	TGTGCCAGCAGCTTCCGTTCGGGTAGCGGAATCCAAGAGACCCAGTACTTC	-	TRBJ2-5	TRBV11-1	-
CASSEALDPGELFF	TGTGCCAGCAGTGAAGCCCTAGACCCCGGGGAGCTGTTTTTT	-	TRBJ2-2	TRBV6-1	-
CASSLATSSTDTQYF	TGCGCCAGCAGCTTGGCGACTAGCAGCACAGATACGCAGTATTTT	-	TRBJ2-3	TRBV5-1	TRBD2
CASSLWETQYF	TGTGCCAGCAGCTTATGGGAGACCCAGTACTTC	-	TRBJ2-5	TRBV7-2	-
CSPGSRSGYTF	TGCAGTCCCGGGAGTCGGAGTGGCTACACCTTC	once	TRBJ1-2	TRBV20-1	-
CASSVAIGVKGETQYF	TGTGCCAGCAGCGTAGCTATTGGAGTGAAAGGAGAGACCCAGTACTTC	-	TRBJ2-5	TRBV9	-
CARSHGLAGGSVTHEQFF	TGTGCCAGAAGCCATGGACTAGCGGGGGGCTCTGTTACCCATGAGCAGTTCTTC	-	TRBJ2-1	TRBV5-3	TRBD2
CASSLRGSVYGYTF	TGTGCCAGCAGTTTAAGGGGGTCCGTCTATGGCTACACCTTC	-	TRBJ1-2	TRBV27	-
CASSFAVRGTDTQYF	TGTGCCAGCAGCTTTGCCGTCCGAGGCACAGATACGCAGTATTTT	once	TRBJ2-3	TRBV7-2	-
CASSGVQGRNVLGEQYF	TGTGCCAGCAGTGGAGTTCAGGGTCGAAATGTGCTAGGCGAGCAGTACTTC	medium-sized	TRBJ2-7	TRBV2	-
CASSPLALSSYEQYF	TGTGCCAGCAGCCCCTTAGCATTAAGCTCCTACGAGCAGTACTTC	-	TRBJ2-7	TRBV7-6	-
CASSVPDRGEDTEAFF	TGTGCCAGCAGCGTACCGGACAGGGGGGAGGACACTGAAGCTTTCTTT	-	TRBJ1-1	TRBV9	TRBD1
CASSSDRANYEQYF	TGTGCCAGCAGCTCGGACAGGGCGAACTACGAGCAGTACTTC	-	TRBJ2-7	TRBV6-5	TRBD1
CASSVAGHTEAFF	TGTGCCAGCAGCGTCGCGGGTCATACTGAAGCTTTCTTT	once	TRBJ1-1	TRBV9	-
CASTRGRGYNEQFF	TGTGCCTCTACCCGCGGTCGAGGCTACAATGAGCAGTTCTTC	-	TRBJ2-1	TRBV30	-
CASSQGAEASYEQYF	TGTGCCAGCAGCCAAGGGGCAGAAGCCTCCTACGAGCAGTACTTC	-	TRBJ2-7	TRBV4-2	-
CASSGRGHEKLFF	TGTGCCAGTAGTGGGAGAGGTCATGAAAAACTGTTTTTT	-	TRBJ1-4	TRBV19	-
CASRLSESNYGYTF	TGCGCCAGCAGGCTCTCGGAATCTAACTATGGCTACACCTTC	-	TRBJ1-2	TRBV4-1	-
CASSLAERVYGYTF	TGTGCCAGCAGCTTGGCGGAGAGAGTCTATGGCTACACCTTC	once	TRBJ1-2	TRBV5-6	-
CASSFTRQGALGAEAFF	TGCGCCAGCAGCTTTACGAGACAGGGGGCTCTTGGGGCTGAAGCTTTCTTT	-	TRBJ1-1	TRBV5-1	TRBD1